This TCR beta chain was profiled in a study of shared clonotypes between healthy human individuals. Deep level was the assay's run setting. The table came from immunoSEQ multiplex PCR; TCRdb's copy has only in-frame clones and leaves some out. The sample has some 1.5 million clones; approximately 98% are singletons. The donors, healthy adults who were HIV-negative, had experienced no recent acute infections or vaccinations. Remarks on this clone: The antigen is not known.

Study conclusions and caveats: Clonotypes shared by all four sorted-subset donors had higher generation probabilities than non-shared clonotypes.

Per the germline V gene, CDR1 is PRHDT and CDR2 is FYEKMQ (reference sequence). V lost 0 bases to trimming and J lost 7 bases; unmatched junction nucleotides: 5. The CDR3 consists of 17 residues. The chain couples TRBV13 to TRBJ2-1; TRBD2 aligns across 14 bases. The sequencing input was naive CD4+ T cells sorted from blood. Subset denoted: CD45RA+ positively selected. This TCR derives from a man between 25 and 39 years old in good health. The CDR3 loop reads CASSLGVGLAGGNEQFF. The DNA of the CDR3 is TGTGCCAGCAGCTTAGGTGTTGGACTAGCGGGAGGTAATGAGCAGTTCTTC.